The rows below give T cell receptor beta chains drawn from one sample of a study of blood T cell repertoires in COVID-19. Sequencing used immunoSEQ multiplex PCR; TCRdb keeps in-frame clones, though not all of them. The sample has some 110,000 clones; roughly 84% are singletons. What was sequenced was PBMCs or T cells enriched from blood (not recorded which). These receptors were obtained from a woman aged 30 to 39 who had recovered from COVID-19. The CDR3 runs from the conserved cysteine through the conserved F or W. The D gene is left open where the match is weak. Size is omitted from some rows. Given values are once, few, many or a class for expanded clones.

size: -; D: -; V: TRBV10-3; length: 13; J: TRBJ2-7; DNA: TGTGCCATCAGTGAGGGGCGGGACTACGAGCAGTACTTC; CDR3: CAISEGRDYEQYF
size: -; D: -; V: TRBV7-8; length: 15; J: TRBJ2-7; DNA: TGTGCCAGCAGCCCGGACAGACTTAGAACCTACGAGCAGTACTTC; CDR3: CASSPDRLRTYEQYF
size: -; D: -; V: TRBV25-1; length: 13; J: TRBJ1-5; DNA: TGTGCCAGCAGTGAGCGAAGGAGCGGGCCCCAGCATTTT; CDR3: CASSERRSGPQHF
size: -; D: -; V: TRBV4-3; length: 17; J: TRBJ2-6; DNA: TGCGCCAGCAGCCAATTGACGGGAAGCTCTGGGGCCAACGTCCTGACTTTC; CDR3: CASSQLTGSSGANVLTF
size: -; D: -; V: TRBV7-7; length: 15; J: TRBJ2-1; DNA: TGTGCCAGCAGCCCTTTCGACACCCCTGGGAATGAGCAGTTCTTC; CDR3: CASSPFDTPGNEQFF
size: -; D: TRBD1; V: TRBV11-3; length: 17; J: TRBJ2-1; DNA: TGTGCCAGCAGCACCGCCGGGACAGGGGGCTCCTACAATGAGCAGTTCTTC; CDR3: CASSTAGTGGSYNEQFF
size: once; D: TRBD1; V: TRBV3-1/TRBV3-2; length: 14; J: TRBJ1-4; DNA: TGTGCCAGCAGCCAAGGGCAGGGGGCCCGGAAACTGTTTTTT; CDR3: CASSQGQGARKLFF
size: -; D: -; V: TRBV12-3/TRBV12-4; length: 13; J: TRBJ1-6; DNA: TGTGCCAGCGCGGGGTACTATAATTCACCCCTCCACTTT; CDR3: CASAGYYNSPLHF
size: -; D: -; V: TRBV6-5; length: 14; J: TRBJ1-5; DNA: TGTGCCAGCAGCAAAGGGGAGGGTTTCCAGCCCCAGCATTTT; CDR3: CASSKGEGFQPQHF
size: -; D: -; V: TRBV5-8; length: 15; J: TRBJ2-3; DNA: TGTGCCAGCAGACGTCTTTGGAGGGGTACAGATACGCAGTATTTT; CDR3: CASRRLWRGTDTQYF
size: -; D: -; V: TRBV6-2/TRBV6-3; length: 15; J: TRBJ1-2; DNA: TGTGCCAGCAGTTACGGGCCGGCAGGGAACTATGGCTACACCTTC; CDR3: CASSYGPAGNYGYTF
size: -; D: -; V: TRBV3-1/TRBV3-2; length: 14; J: TRBJ1-3; DNA: TGTGCCAGCAGCCAAAGACTCCTTGGAAACACCATATATTTT; CDR3: CASSQRLLGNTIYF
size: -; D: -; V: TRBV5-1; length: 14; J: TRBJ1-3; DNA: TGCGCCAGCAGCCCCGGCACAGCTGGAAACACCATATATTTT; CDR3: CASSPGTAGNTIYF
size: -; D: -; V: TRBV2; length: 15; J: TRBJ1-5; DNA: TGTGCCAGCAGAAACTCGTGGCAGGGTGGACAGCCCCAGCATTTT; CDR3: CASRNSWQGGQPQHF
size: -; D: -; V: TRBV5-1; length: 15; J: TRBJ1-2; DNA: TGCGCCAGCAGCTTGGACCCTCACTCCCGATATGGCTACACCTTC; CDR3: CASSLDPHSRYGYTF
size: -; D: TRBD2; V: TRBV5-4; length: 16; J: TRBJ2-1; DNA: TGTGCCAGCAGCCCAAACCCCGCTAGCGGGAGCTATGAGCAGTTCTTC; CDR3: CASSPNPASGSYEQFF
size: once; D: TRBD2; V: TRBV11-2; length: 14; J: TRBJ2-1; DNA: TGTGCCAGCAGCAGGGGCGGGAGCTACAATGAGCAGTTCTTC; CDR3: CASSRGGSYNEQFF
size: once; D: TRBD2; V: TRBV9; length: 16; J: TRBJ2-2; DNA: TGTGCCAGCAGCGTAGCCGGGAGGGCCATAACCGGGGAGCTGTTTTTT; CDR3: CASSVAGRAITGELFF
size: -; D: -; V: TRBV5-1; length: 15; J: TRBJ2-3; DNA: TGCGCCAGCAGCTTGGTAGGGGTTAGCACAGATACGCAGTATTTT; CDR3: CASSLVGVSTDTQYF
size: -; D: TRBD2; V: TRBV11-3; length: 15; J: TRBJ2-1; DNA: TGTGCCAGCAGCTTAGGGACTAGCAGAGAGGATGAGCAGTTCTTC; CDR3: CASSLGTSREDEQFF
size: -; D: -; V: TRBV10-3; length: 14; J: TRBJ1-1; DNA: TGTGCCATCGGGAGGGGTGGAATGAACACTGAAGCTTTCTTT; CDR3: CAIGRGGMNTEAFF
size: once; D: -; V: TRBV2; length: 13; J: TRBJ1-2; DNA: TGTGCCAGCAGGAACAGGGTGGGGGATGGCTACACCTTC; CDR3: CASRNRVGDGYTF
size: -; D: TRBD1; V: TRBV10-3; length: 14; J: TRBJ2-7; DNA: TGTGCCACCCGGGACAGTGGTCGATCCTACGAGCAGTACTTC; CDR3: CATRDSGRSYEQYF
size: -; D: -; V: TRBV18; length: 14; J: TRBJ1-1; DNA: TGTGCCAGCTCACCAAGCCAGGGTAACACTGAAGCTTTCTTT; CDR3: CASSPSQGNTEAFF
size: -; D: -; V: TRBV27; length: 16; J: TRBJ2-7; DNA: TGTGCCAGCAGTCTCTCCTTTGGGCCTAAGGGGGACGAGCAGTACTTC; CDR3: CASSLSFGPKGDEQYF
size: -; D: TRBD1; V: TRBV7-9; length: 14; J: TRBJ1-6; DNA: TGTGCCAGCAGCACCAGGGGGTTCGGCTCACCCCTCCACTTT; CDR3: CASSTRGFGSPLHF
size: -; D: -; V: TRBV6-2/TRBV6-3; length: 13; J: TRBJ1-6; DNA: TGTGCCAGCAGTTCTCCTCAGCGGGGGGCCCTCCACTTT; CDR3: CASSSPQRGALHF
size: -; D: TRBD1; V: TRBV6-5; length: 15; J: TRBJ2-5; DNA: TGTGCCAGCAGATCCCGACAGGGGGCGGTCCAGACCCAGTACTTC; CDR3: CASRSRQGAVQTQYF
size: -; D: TRBD2; V: TRBV15; length: 18; J: TRBJ2-1; DNA: TGTGCCACCGCCCGGGGGGGGGTGTCTAGCGGGATGGGGAATGAGCAGTTCTTC; CDR3: CATARGGVSSGMGNEQFF
size: -; D: TRBD2; V: TRBV19; length: 14; J: TRBJ2-3; DNA: TGTGCCAGTAGTTTGCTAGCGGGACGAGATACGCAGTATTTT; CDR3: CASSLLAGRDTQYF
size: -; D: -; V: TRBV29-1; length: 11; J: TRBJ1-2; DNA: TGCAGCGTTGAGGAGGGGTATGGCTACACCTTC; CDR3: CSVEEGYGYTF
size: -; D: TRBD1; V: TRBV4-1; length: 18; J: TRBJ2-7; DNA: TGCGCCAGCAGCCAAGAACCCCCAACGACAGGGGGCGGGTACGAGCAGTACTTC; CDR3: CASSQEPPTTGGGYEQYF
size: -; D: TRBD2; V: TRBV6-2/TRBV6-3; length: 16; J: TRBJ2-1; DNA: TGTGCCAGCAGTTACGGGCTAGCGGGAGTCGAGAATGAGCAGTTCTTC; CDR3: CASSYGLAGVENEQFF
size: -; D: TRBD1; V: TRBV18; length: 16; J: TRBJ1-6; DNA: TGTGCCAGCTCACAGGGACAGTGGATAAGGAATTCACCCCTCCACTTT; CDR3: CASSQGQWIRNSPLHF
size: -; D: TRBD1; V: TRBV3-1/TRBV3-2; length: 15; J: TRBJ2-2; DNA: TGTGCCAGCAGCCAAGTAGGGGGCTACACCGGGGAGCTGTTTTTT; CDR3: CASSQVGGYTGELFF
size: -; D: -; V: TRBV7-2; length: 14; J: TRBJ2-5; DNA: TGTGCCAGCAGCTTAGACGCGGGGACAGAGACCCAGTACTTC; CDR3: CASSLDAGTETQYF
size: -; D: TRBD2; V: TRBV18; length: 17; J: TRBJ2-3; DNA: TGTGCCAGCTCACCAGGGGAAGCGGGAGGTCGCACAGATACGCAGTATTTT; CDR3: CASSPGEAGGRTDTQYF
size: -; D: TRBD1; V: TRBV5-4; length: 15; J: TRBJ2-1; DNA: TGTGCCAGCAGCTCCCGACAGGGGCAGTACAATGAGCAGTTCTTC; CDR3: CASSSRQGQYNEQFF
size: -; D: TRBD1; V: TRBV19; length: 16; J: TRBJ1-2; DNA: TGTGCCAGTAGTATAGATCTGGGGACAGGGGGCTATGGCTACACCTTC; CDR3: CASSIDLGTGGYGYTF
size: once; D: -; V: TRBV30; length: 15; J: TRBJ1-1; DNA: TGTGCCTGGATTAGACCGCGCGGGATGAACACTGAAGCTTTCTTT; CDR3: CAWIRPRGMNTEAFF
size: -; D: TRBD2; V: TRBV4-3; length: 16; J: TRBJ2-2; DNA: TGCGCCAGCAGCCAAGTCGTCGGACTAGGAGGCGGGGAGCTGTTTTTT; CDR3: CASSQVVGLGGGELFF
size: -; D: TRBD1; V: TRBV12-3/TRBV12-4; length: 13; J: TRBJ1-2; DNA: TGTGCCAGCAGTCCTGGACAGGGCGGTGGCTACACCTTC; CDR3: CASSPGQGGGYTF
size: once; D: TRBD1; V: TRBV16; length: 14; J: TRBJ1-1; DNA: TGTGCCAGCAGCCCCGAAAGGAGGACAGGGGGAGCTTTCTTT; CDR3: CASSPERRTGGAFF
size: -; D: TRBD2; V: TRBV7-9; length: 16; J: TRBJ2-2; DNA: TGTGCCAGCAGCTCAGACCATGCGGGGGGGACCGGGGAGCTGTTTTTT; CDR3: CASSSDHAGGTGELFF
size: -; D: TRBD2; V: TRBV3-1/TRBV3-2; length: 15; J: TRBJ2-7; DNA: TGTGCCAGCAGCCAAGGACTAGCGGGAGGCTACGAGCAGTACTTC; CDR3: CASSQGLAGGYEQYF
size: -; D: -; V: TRBV24-1; length: 18; J: TRBJ2-1; DNA: TGTGCCACCAGTGATACCCCGAGCGGCTATAGCTCCTACAATGAGCAGTTCTTC; CDR3: CATSDTPSGYSSYNEQFF
size: -; D: -; V: TRBV7-2; length: 14; J: TRBJ1-1; DNA: TGTGCCAGCAGCTTAAGCTTTAGCAACACTGAAGCTTTCTTT; CDR3: CASSLSFSNTEAFF
size: -; D: TRBD1; V: TRBV5-1; length: 18; J: TRBJ2-3; DNA: TGCGCCAGCAGCTTGGTCATCCGGACAGGCGCTAGCACAGATACGCAGTATTTT; CDR3: CASSLVIRTGASTDTQYF
size: -; D: -; V: TRBV3-1/TRBV3-2; length: 13; J: TRBJ2-1; DNA: TGTGCCAGCAGCCCCCTCCAGTACAATGAGCAGTTCTTC; CDR3: CASSPLQYNEQFF
size: -; D: -; V: TRBV6-5; length: 11; J: TRBJ1-1; DNA: TGTGCCAGCAGCTCCGGGACAGAAGCTTTCTTT; CDR3: CASSSGTEAFF
size: -; D: TRBD1; V: TRBV7-9; length: 18; J: TRBJ1-1; DNA: TGTGCCAGCAGCCCCGGACCCGGAACAGGGGTCAGGGCCGGTGAAGCTTTCTTT; CDR3: CASSPGPGTGVRAGEAFF
size: -; D: TRBD1; V: TRBV2; length: 18; J: TRBJ1-2; DNA: TGTGCCAGCAGGGAATCGAACTTTGAACCGACAGGGGTCTATGGCTACACCTTC; CDR3: CASRESNFEPTGVYGYTF